Shown below are 7 T cell receptor beta chains from a single sample sequenced in a study of blood T cell repertoires in COVID-19. Here immunoSEQ multiplex PCR was the method, and the copy in TCRdb shows in-frame clones only, minus some. Among 200,000 to 250,000 clones, 75% to 85% were seen once, and the ten largest hold roughly 1.3%. The sequenced sample consisted of peripheral blood. Receptors originate from a woman in her thirties with COVID-19, enrolled during active disease.

This chain links TRBV13 with TRBJ2-3; D may be TRBD2 (6 bases). This CDR3 is built from 15 residues. V lost 1 base and J lost 6, with 14 bases in between. Germline-derived CDR1 and CDR2 are PRHDT and FYEKMQ (reference sequence). CDR3 coding DNA: TGTGCCAGCAGCTTAGAGGCGGGGCAACCGGATACGCAGTATTTT. It specifies CASSLEAGQPDTQYF.

The chain combines TRBV19 with TRBJ2-5; perhaps TRBD1 as D (6 bases). The germline V and J ends were trimmed by 2 bases and 2 bases, with 12 bases remaining between them. Per the germline V gene, CDR1 is LNHDA and CDR2 is SQIVND (reference sequence). The CDR3 runs 15 residues. The chain's CDR3 is CASSITLTGQETQYF. The CDR3 DNA is TGTGCCAGTAGTATAACGCTAACAGGGCAAGAGACCCAGTACTTC.

This chain connects TRBV19 to TRBJ2-1; 9 nucleotides match TRBD2. CDR1 and CDR2 (germline): LNHDA, SQIVND (reference sequence). V shed 6 bases and J 6 bases; nucleotides not matched to a gene: 12. This CDR3 has 16 amino acids. In DNA, the CDR3 is TGTGCCAGTAGCGGCGGGAGGGCCCTCGGGTCCAATGAGCAGTTCTTC. Protein product: CASSGGRALGSNEQFF. Full variable domain (outside the CDR3, taken from reference TRBV19 and TRBJ2-1): DGGITQSPKYLFRKEGQNVTLSCEQNLNHDAMYWYRQDPGQGLRLIYYSQIVNDFQKGDIAEGYSVSREKKESFPLTVTSAQKNPTAFYLCASSGGRALGSNEQFFGPGTRLTVL.

The chain recombines TRBV6-1 with TRBJ2-5, with D unclear. CDR3 length equals 14 residues. V was cut by 1 base and J by 2 bases, with 8 bases left in between. Germline V gene lookup returns CDR1 MNHNS and CDR2 SASEGT. The CDR3 DNA follows: TGTGCCAGCAGTGAAGAACATCCACAAGAGACCCAGTACTTC. Amino acid sequence: CASSEEHPQETQYF.

This clone was observed a handful of times. The chain carries TRBV6-5 and TRBJ1-1; unclear D gene. Germline CDR1 is MNHEY and CDR2 is SVGAGI. This CDR3 has 13 residues. The V end lost 2 bases, the J end lost 7 bases, and 11 bases lay between the germline ends. CDR3 protein: CASSYIRAHEAFF. CDR3 in DNA: TGTGCCAGCAGTTACATCCGCGCGCATGAAGCTTTCTTT.

The chain links TRBV4-2 to TRBJ2-1; 11 bases fit TRBD2. Per the germline V gene, CDR1 is LGHNA and CDR2 is YNFKEQ. J lost 8 bases, V lost 0 bases, and 6 bases had no gene match. The CDR3 is 16 residues long. The CDR3 DNA sequence: TGTGCCAGCAGCCAAGAAAGGACTAGCGGGTTCTATGAGCAGTTCTTC. Residues: CASSQERTSGFYEQFF.

The gene calls are TRBV7-2 and TRBJ2-7; the D is unclear. Per the germline V gene, CDR1 is SGHTA and CDR2 is FQGNSA. The CDR3 covers 11 residues. V shed 5 bases and J shed 0 bases, with 2 bases lying between them. In DNA, the CDR3 is TGTGCCAGCAGCCGCTCCTACGAGCAGTACTTC. Its protein product is CASSRSYEQYF.